The 20 T cell receptor beta chains listed next were all sequenced from one sample in a study of T cell clones after liver transplantation. Measured with immunoSEQ multiplex PCR; TCRdb has only the in-frame clones, and not every one. There are fewer than 80,000 clones in the sample; approximately 80% occur only once, and 2.1% lies in the top ten. The starting material was CD4+ T cells from blood, obtained about 50 months after liver transplant. The receptors derive from a human patient who received a liver transplant. The graft donor may be the source of some T cells.

V is TRBV19 and J is TRBJ2-7; TRBD1 is a possible D gene (6 bases). V lost 6 bases and J lost 6, with 15 bases in between. Per the germline V gene, CDR1 is LNHDA and CDR2 is SQIVND (reference sequence). CDR3 size: 13 residues. The CDR3 spells CASRQDGTFEQYF. CDR3 bases: TGTGCCAGTAGACAAGATGGGACATTCGAGCAGTACTTC.

This clone has more than one count but fewer than ten. V and J are TRBV10-2 and TRBJ2-7; D is undetermined. Deletions cut 6 bases from V and 3 bases from J, with 9 bases between. Per the germline V gene, CDR1 is WSHSY and CDR2 is SAAADI. The CDR3 is 12 residues long. CDR3 DNA sequence: TGCGCCAGCAGAGAAACGGACTACGAGCAGTACTTC. Translating gives CASRETDYEQYF.

This clone was seen a few times. The chain combines TRBV7-2 with TRBJ2-1; 8 bases are shared with TRBD2. The length of the CDR3 is 15 residues. V lost 1 base and J lost 5; bases outside the gene matches: 4. Germline-derived CDR1 and CDR2 are SGHTA and FQGNSA. CDR3 nucleotide sequence: TGTGCCAGCAGCTTAGGGCGGGAGGCGCACAATGAGCAGTTCTTC. Amino acids: CASSLGREAHNEQFF.

V gene TRBV9 combines with J gene TRBJ2-3; D uncertain. The germline gives CDR1 SGDLS, CDR2 YYNGEE. V was shortened by 0 bases and J by 0 bases, with 11 bases between the two germline ends. This CDR3 has 16 residues. CDR3 DNA sequence: TGTGCCAGCAGCGTAGAGCTAGACCCTAGCACAGATACGCAGTATTTT. It yields the protein CASSVELDPSTDTQYF.

This clone was picked up one time. The chain has TRBV6-4 and TRBJ2-4, with 11 bases that match TRBD1. Germline V gives CDR1 MRHNA, CDR2 SNTAGT. The trim removed 4 bases at V and 9 bases at J, leaving 8 bases unmatched. The CDR3 consists of 15 residues. The CDR3 protein is CASSVQPGQGVIQYF. In DNA, the CDR3 is TGTGCCAGCAGTGTCCAGCCGGGACAGGGGGTCATTCAGTACTTC.

V gene TRBV10-3 combines with J gene TRBJ2-5; D may match TRBD1 or TRBD2 (5 bases each). V lost 2 bases to trimming and J lost 9 bases, with 10 bases between them. Germline V lookup: CDR1 ENHRY, CDR2 SYGVKD. There are 12 residues in the CDR3. Written as DNA, the CDR3 is TGTGCCATCAGTGAGATCGGGGCGGCCCAGTACTTC. Its translation: CAISEIGAAQYF.

The chain joins TRBV28 to TRBJ2-1, with 7 positions matching TRBD2. Per germline, CDR1 MDHEN and CDR2 SYDVKM. V shed 6 bases and J 7 bases; nucleotides not matched to a gene: 9. The CDR3 is 14 amino acids. The CDR3 region has the DNA TGTGCCAGCAGAAACCCGGGACTATCGAATGAGCAGTTCTTC. It codes for CASRNPGLSNEQFF.

J is TRBJ2-2 and V is TRBV2, with D possibly being TRBD2 (6 bases). The CDR3 contains 14 residues. Germline CDR1 reads SNHLY; CDR2 reads FYNNEI. With 8 bases removed from V and 0 bases from J, the gap between germline ends came to 10 bases. DNA of the CDR3: TGTGCCAGCGGAGGCGGGGCGAACACCGGGGAGCTGTTTTTT. Amino acid sequence: CASGGGANTGELFF.

J is TRBJ2-7 and V is TRBV10-3, with D tentatively TRBD2 (6 bases). The CDR3 has 15 residues. CDR1 ENHRY and CDR2 SYGVKD come from the germline V gene. V was trimmed by 0 bases and J by 2 bases, leaving 11 bases between them. For the CDR3, the DNA is TGTGCCATCAGTGAGTCGGAGGGAGTCCCCTACGAGCAGTACTTC. Protein product: CAISESEGVPYEQYF.

This clone was counted a few times. The chain joins TRBV5-8 to TRBJ2-3; 12 bases fit TRBD1. Germline CDR1 is SGHTS and CDR2 is YDEGEE. The CDR3 sequence is 16 residues long. V shed 4 bases, J shed 4 bases, and the junction held 7 bases outside the gene matches. The CDR3 DNA is TGTGCCAGCAGCCCGGGACAGGGGGCCAGGTCAGATACGCAGTATTTT. Its translation: CASSPGQGARSDTQYF.

The chain recombines TRBV9 with TRBJ2-6, with D perhaps matching TRBD1 (6 bases). CDR1 is SGDLS, CDR2 YYNGEE, per germline. Trimming shortened V by 2 bases and J by 0 bases, and 9 bases separated the two germline ends. CDR3 length equals 16 residues. The CDR3 sequence is CASSVTGISGANVLTF. The CDR3 coding sequence is TGTGCCAGCAGCGTCACAGGGATCTCTGGGGCCAACGTCCTGACTTTC.

The J gene is TRBJ2-3, the V gene TRBV7-3, with D possibly being TRBD1 (6 bases). Trimming cost V 5 bases and J 6 bases, with 12 bases left between them. Per the germline V gene, CDR1 is SGHTA and CDR2 is FQGTGA. This CDR3 comprises 13 residues. The CDR3: CASSQGQGDTQYF. The CDR3 DNA is TGTGCCAGCAGCCAAGGTCAGGGGGATACGCAGTATTTT. The complete variable domain, with remaining parts taken from reference TRBV7-3 and TRBJ2-3, reads GAGVSQTPSNKVTEKGKYVELRCDPISGHTALYWYRQSLGQGPEFLIYFQGTGAADDSGLPNDRFFAVRPEGSVSTLKIQRTERGDSAVYLCASSQGQGDTQYFGPGTRLTVL.

This chain joins TRBV19 and TRBJ2-5, with D possibly TRBD2 on 6 matching bases. Germline CDR1 reads LNHDA; CDR2 reads SQIVND (reference sequence). The CDR3 totals 13 residues. The ends were cut back, 10 bases at V and 3 bases at J, with 15 bases in the middle. The DNA of the CDR3 is TGTGCCACCGACTCTAGCGCCAAAGAGACCCAGTACTTC. Translated: CATDSSAKETQYF.

The chain joins TRBV4-2 to TRBJ2-3; no clear D. V shed 1 base and J shed 4 bases, with 0 bases lying between them. Germline V gene sequence: CDR1 LGHNA, CDR2 YNFKEQ. There are 11 residues in the CDR3. Written as DNA, the CDR3 is TGTGCCAGCAGCCAAGCAGATACGCAGTATTTT. Translation: CASSQADTQYF.

This chain connects TRBV7-8 to TRBJ2-6; D is perhaps TRBD2 (5 bases). The germline V gene encodes CDR1 SGHVS and CDR2 FQNEAQ. The CDR3 loop spans 16 amino acids. V was trimmed by 3 bases and J by 2 bases, leaving 11 bases between them. As DNA, the CDR3 is TGTGCCAGCAGCTTTTTCGGGGTCGCTGGGGCCAACGTCCTGACTTTC. Translation gives CASSFFGVAGANVLTF. Based on the CDR3 plus reference TRBV7-8 and TRBJ2-6, the full variable domain is GAGVSQSPRYKVAKRGQDVALRCDPISGHVSLFWYQQALGQGPEFLTYFQNEAQLDKSGLPSDRFFAERPEGSVSTLKIQRTQQEDSAVYLCASSFFGVAGANVLTFGAGSRLTVL.

The J gene is TRBJ1-1, the V gene TRBV19; 8 bases line up with TRBD1. After removal of 6 bases from V and 0 bases from J, the junction contained 9 bases not matched to a gene. The CDR3 runs to 16 residues. Germline V gives CDR1 LNHDA, CDR2 SQIVND (reference sequence). CDR3 coding DNA: TGTGCCAGTAGAAAGGACAGGGCGCCTCTGAACACTGAAGCTTTCTTT. It encodes CASRKDRAPLNTEAFF.

V gene TRBV5-4 combines with J gene TRBJ2-3; D possibly corresponds to TRBD2 (7 bases). The CDR3 is 15 residues long. Germline V gene lookup returns CDR1 SGHNT and CDR2 YYREEE (reference sequence). Trimming shortened V by 5 bases and J by 4 bases, and 17 bases separated the two germline ends. DNA of the CDR3: TGTGCCAGCAGACTGGGGGGGCCGCGGGCAGATACGCAGTATTTT. Amino acid sequence: CASRLGGPRADTQYF.

V is TRBV4-1 and J is TRBJ1-2; the match to TRBD1 covers 8 bases. This CDR3 is 17 amino acids long. J was trimmed by 6 bases and V by 3 bases; bases with no gene match: 15. Germline V lookup: CDR1 MGHRA, CDR2 YSYEKL. CDR3 bases: TGCGCCAGCAGCCATCTCGGGCTCGGGACAGGTGGAAATGGCTACACCTTC. This sequence encodes CASSHLGLGTGGNGYTF.

This clone was seen a single time. The chain carries TRBV5-6 and TRBJ2-1; 9 bases line up with TRBD2. The CDR3 contains 16 residues. CDR1 is SGHDT, CDR2 YYEEEE, per germline. Trimming at V came to 0 bases and at J to 5 bases, leaving 6 bases not matched to a gene. CDR3 DNA: TGTGCCAGCAGCTTGGTTGTTAGCGGGGGTCACAATGAGCAGTTCTTC. As protein: CASSLVVSGGHNEQFF.

V gene TRBV6-5 combines with J gene TRBJ1-6, with D unresolved. This CDR3 contains 13 residues. V was pared by 5 bases and J by 9 bases, with 11 bases between. Germline loops: CDR1 MNHEY, CDR2 SVGAGI. For the CDR3, the DNA is TGTGCCAGCAGTCAATCGTCCGTTTCACCCCTCCACTTT. Translating it yields CASSQSSVSPLHF.